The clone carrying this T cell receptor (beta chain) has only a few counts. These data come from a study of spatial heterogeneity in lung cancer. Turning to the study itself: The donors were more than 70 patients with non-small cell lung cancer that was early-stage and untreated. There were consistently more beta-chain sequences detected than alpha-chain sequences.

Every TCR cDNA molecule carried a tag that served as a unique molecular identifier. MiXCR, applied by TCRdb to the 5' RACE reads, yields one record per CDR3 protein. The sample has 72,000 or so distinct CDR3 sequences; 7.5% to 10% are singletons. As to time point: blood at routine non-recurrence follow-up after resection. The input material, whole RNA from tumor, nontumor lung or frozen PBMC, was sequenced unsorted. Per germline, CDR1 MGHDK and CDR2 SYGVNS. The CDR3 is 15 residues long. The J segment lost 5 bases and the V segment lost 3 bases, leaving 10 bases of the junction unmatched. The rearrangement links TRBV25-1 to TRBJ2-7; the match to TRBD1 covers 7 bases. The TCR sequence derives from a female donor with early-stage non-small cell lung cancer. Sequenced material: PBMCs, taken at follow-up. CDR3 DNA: TGTGCCAGCAGTGAGGGATACAGGGGCTTCGACGAGCAGTACTTC. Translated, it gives CASSEGYRGFDEQYF.